This T cell receptor beta chain came from a study of T cell changes during pregnancy in multiple sclerosis. Repertoires were generated with immunoSEQ multiplex PCR, while TCRdb's copy carries only in-frame clones and drops some. Among around 100,000 clones listed, roughly 90% were seen once. Germline V CDR1 and CDR2: SNHLY, FYNNEI. V gave up 0 bases and J gave up 13 bases; unmatched junction bases: 6. The length of the CDR3 is 13 residues. The sample here was peripheral blood, taken in the third trimester of pregnancy. This rearrangement joins TRBV2 to TRBJ2-5; 9 nucleotides match TRBD2. This clonotype was obtained from a female donor with multiple sclerosis, enrolled in a pregnancy study. The CDR3 DNA sequence: TGTGCCAGCAGTGAAGCCCTAGCGGGGTTAAGGTACTTC. Translation: CASSEALAGLRYF. Full variable domain (remainder filled in from reference TRBV2 and TRBJ2-5): EPEVTQTPSHQVTQMGQEVILRCVPISNHLYFYWYRQILGQKVEFLVSFYNNEISEKSEIFDDQFSVERPDGSNFTLKIRSTKLEDSAMYFCASSEALAGLRYFGPGTRLLVL.